This T cell receptor (beta chain) was found in a study of blood T cells in healthy people across ages. Per sample, a minimum of 7 million PBMCs were isolated. The germline V gene encodes CDR1 SGHKS and CDR2 YYEKEE (reference sequence). The V and J ends lost 1 base and 4 bases respectively, with 21 bases between them. CDR3 size: 17 residues. With a J-beta primer mix and a sample-barcoded 5' primer, a second PCR ran 7 to 11 cycles. MiXCR, applied by TCRdb to the 5' RACE reads, yields one record per CDR3 protein. The top ten hold approximately 21% of the sample, which has roughly 800,000 distinct CDR3 sequences, roughly 60% seen once.

V usage is TRBV5-5 and J usage is TRBJ2-7, with D possibly being TRBD2 (6 bases). The specimen sequenced was blood. This TCR derives from a man aged 25 to 45 in good health. CDR3 nucleotide sequence: TGTGCCAGCAGCTTGAGTGGGTGGGACTCAGCCCCATACGAGCAGTACTTC. Translation gives CASSLSGWDSAPYEQYF.